These 5 T cell receptor beta chains came from one sample sequenced in a study of Ad26.COV2.S vaccination and SARS-CoV-2 variants. Treatment here: some 19 received Ad26.COV2.S at low or high dose, single or two shots; about 5 received placebo; per-sample allocation not given. Samples analyzed were those drawn on day 63 after the first vaccine or placebo injection. The protocol was immunoSEQ multiplex PCR, while the TCRdb copy is restricted to in-frame clones and leaves out a portion. The sample has 430,000 or so clones; roughly 89% are singletons. Material: peripheral blood, obtained in a trial of Ad26.COV2.S vaccine versus placebo. The receptors derive from a person between 18 and 65 years old who received the Ad26.COV2.S COVID-19 vaccine or a placebo.

The chain carries TRBV5-6 and TRBJ2-4; the match to TRBD1 covers 9 bases. The CDR3 runs to 13 residues. V was pared by 3 bases and J by 6 bases, with 1 base of the junction left unmatched. Germline CDR1 SGHDT, CDR2 YYEEEE. CDR3 loop: CASSWDRVNIQYF. In DNA, the CDR3 is TGTGCCAGCAGCTGGGACAGGGTAAACATTCAGTACTTC. Full variable domain (outside the CDR3, taken from reference TRBV5-6 and TRBJ2-4): DAGVTQSPTHLIKTRGQQVTLRCSPKSGHDTVSWYQQALGQGPQFIFQYYEEEERQRGNFPDRFSGHQFPNYSSELNVNALLLGDSALYLCASSWDRVNIQYFGAGTRLSVL.

This clone occurred once. DNA for the CDR3: TGTGCCAGCTCACCACCCGGGGGGCGCAGGGACGAGCAGTACGTC. It codes for CASSPPGGRRDEQYV. This chain uses TRBV18 with TRBJ2-7; tentative D call: TRBD2 (7 bases). This CDR3 contains 15 residues. With 0 bases removed from V and 5 bases from J, the gap between germline ends came to 14 bases. Looked up from germline, CDR1 is KGHSH and CDR2 is LQKENI.

CDR3 nucleotides: TGTGCCACCAGCCGAAAACCGGGACAGCACTATGGCTACACCTTC. Its translation is CATSRKPGQHYGYTF. This rearrangement joins TRBV15 to TRBJ1-2; TRBD1 matches at 7 bases. CDR3 length equals 15 residues. The junction had 9 bases not matched to a gene; V was cut back by 5 bases and J by 3 bases. The germline CDR1 and CDR2 sequences are LNHNV and YYDKDF (reference sequence).

The chain recombines TRBV29-1 with TRBJ1-1; TRBD1 agrees at 10 bases. Germline-derived CDR1 and CDR2 are SQVTM and ANQGSEA. The CDR3 runs to 12 residues. Losses at the gene ends were 6 bases for V and 5 bases for J; bases not matched to a gene: 3. CDR3 DNA sequence: TGCAGCGTCTCGGGACAGGGGACTGAAGCTTTCTTT. This codes for CSVSGQGTEAFF.

This chain joins TRBV28 and TRBJ1-4; tentative D call: TRBD1 (6 bases). Germline V lookup: CDR1 MDHEN, CDR2 SYDVKM. Trimming took off 5 bases at V and 4 bases at J, with 17 bases between the two ends. The CDR3 is 16 amino acids. CDR3 residues: CASSRLKDRFNEKLFF. CDR3 coding DNA: TGTGCCAGCAGTCGACTAAAGGACAGATTTAATGAAAAACTGTTTTTT. The variable domain in full, with the rest retrieved from reference TRBV28 and TRBJ1-4, is DVKVTQSSRYLVKRTGEKVFLECVQDMDHENMFWYRQDPGLGLRLIYFSYDVKMKEKGDIPEGYSVSREKKERFSLILESASTNQTSMYLCASSRLKDRFNEKLFFGSGTQLSVL.